This TCR beta chain was recorded in a study of identifying expanded T cells in peripheral blood. Healthy donors had no documented immune events, such as infections, while sampled. CDR1 and CDR2 from the germline V gene are WSHSY and SAAADI. Trimming took off 6 bases at V and 3 bases at J, with 6 bases between the two ends. The CDR3 covers 12 residues. TCRdb keeps only in-frame clones here, not all; method: immunoSEQ multiplex PCR. The sample has more than 95,000 clones, roughly 84% seen once. This clone was seen a few times. What it recognizes is unknown. Study findings and constraints: Variance in clone template counts between two-week samples significantly increased with total template count across all healthy donors.

V and J are TRBV10-2 and TRBJ1-5; no clear D. The source material was blood. This clonotype was obtained from a person aged 18 to 70 in good health. The CDR3 sequence is CASRAVNQPQHF. DNA of the CDR3: TGCGCCAGCAGGGCCGTCAATCAGCCCCAGCATTTT.